This TCR beta chain is drawn from a study of human T cells and chemical hapten exposure (dated by TCRdb to about 2021). Study-level background: For sensitization, 2% DPC in acetone was applied to an approximately 2 cm by approximately 2 cm area of upper inner arm skin. Patients additionally received weekly therapeutic DPC doses to the scalp throughout the approximately 25-week study period. Blood was sampled from patients pre-sensitization (week 0) and at 2, 6 and about 24 weeks after DPC sensitization. Alopecia areata with under or over 50% scalp involvement, alopecia totalis and alopecia universalis were represented in the patient cohort, which was mostly female. Each blood RNA sample was used to sequence both TCR alpha and TCR beta chains. Libraries were pooled for sequencing, and per-sample TCR yields varied mainly because of small differences in library volumes within the pool. Under 30 alopecia patients gave blood for TCR sequencing at one to four time points (pre-sensitization, 2, 6 and 24 weeks). Patch testing was done on the upper back using Finn chambers containing 0.01% DPC, and results were scored after 6 days according to International Contact Dermatitis Research Group standards. The study tracked peripheral blood TCR repertoire changes in vivo during primary and secondary sensitization to the hapten diphenylcyclopropenone (DPC) in alopecia patients. Findings and caveats that apply to the study as a whole: Repeated subsampling changed both the strength of the expansion versus patch-test correlation and the threshold at which the correlation became significant. Expanded TCRs formed significantly more large CDR3 similarity clusters than pre-sensitization or healthy control sets, consistent with antigen-driven responses. A positive correlation was found between the number of PT1 expanded TCRs and patch test score, with significance reached at thresholds 8, 16 and 32 but not 4. The number of TCRs above 1 in 1000 frequency did not change with DPC sensitization; there was no evidence of global repertoire structure alterations. All patients had alopecia, a presumed autoimmune disease, so their immune response might differ from that of healthy individuals.

Library preparation was by RACE. Sequencing instrument: NextSeq 500. During library preparation, unique molecular identifiers were attached to individual cDNA molecules so that TCRs could be counted in a quantitative, reproducible way. The original pipeline was this. The median number of TCRs per sample was some 100,000, ranging from 23,224 to 690,600. V, J and CDR3 annotation of the TCR reads was performed with the Decombinator software suite. For the PS versus PT1 abundance plots, all samples were subsampled to the same number of TCRs (28,000). Expanded TCRs were defined as absent before sensitization and observed at least eight times at the 2-week time point. TCRdb ran its own pipeline on the public reads, namely fastp trimming at Q25 and MiXCR clone calling, and kept in-frame beta chains. Each CDR3 protein gets just one entry, which takes the most common genes and DNA from the rows behind it. These V and J calls rely on TCRdb rather than the paper's analysis. This sample is represented by under 50,000 distinct CDR3 sequences; over 7.5% of them were singletons. The top ten clonotypes cover about 27% of the sample.

This clonotype appeared many times. Its antigen has not been determined. The input lacks base qualities; no much larger clone sits a single base away. V and J lose 11 bases and 2 bases, and a span of 11 bases separates them. Taken from cysteine to phenylalanine, the CDR3 has 12 residues. Solely the CDR3 DNA is kept, with 36 bases framed from the first base. According to the germline V gene (reference sequence), CDR1 reads MNHEY and CDR2 reads SMNVEV. Explained via the paper, the time point label denotes: patch test 3, about 24 weeks after DPC sensitization. The treatment or condition label here, explained by the study, means: therapeutic diphenylcyclopropenone sensitization with weekly scalp DPC. Total RNA was extracted from unfractionated whole blood that had been collected in Tempus Blood RNA tubes. At each patch-test visit, blood was drawn before the patch test was applied. Patients were considered eligible if aged 18 to 70, diagnosed with alopecia and deemed suitable for DPC therapy, and patients were excluded if pregnant.

The clonotype comes from a man in his fifties with alopecia areata. Some clones in this sample may be carry-over from other donors' samples. Rearrangement joined TRBV27 to TRBJ2-3, with an unclear D gene assignment. This specimen consisted of whole blood, obtained in connection with sensitization to the hapten diphenylcyclopropenone (DPC). The nucleotide sequence reads as follows: TGTGCCTCCAGAAAAGCCACAGATACGCAGTATTTT. Its protein product is CASRKATDTQYF.